These 17 T cell receptor beta chains originate from one sample sequenced in a study of CD8 T cell repertoires and HIV-1 epitope variants. The repertoire was sequenced with immunoSEQ multiplex PCR; TCRdb's copy has only in-frame clones and lacks some. The data contain 5,900 or so clones, around 64% of them singletons. No antigen has been assigned to these receptors. Sequenced material: cultured CD8+ T cells derived from PBMCs. These receptors all stem from a male donor with HIV.

J is TRBJ1-4 and V is TRBV6-5, with a tentative D call TRBD1 (5 bases). The CDR3 is made up of 15 amino acids. Germline values: CDR1 MNHEY, CDR2 SVGAGI. Deletions cut 0 bases from V and 8 bases from J, with 13 bases between. The CDR3 DNA reads as TGTGCCAGCAGTTACTCGAGTTCGGGGGTAGAAAAACTGTTTTTT. Its protein product is CASSYSSSGVEKLFF.

The chain has TRBV2 and TRBJ1-1; a weak D match, TRBD1 (6 bases). Trimming stripped 3 bases from V and 10 bases from J, with 15 bases between. This CDR3 contains 13 residues. CDR1 SNHLY and CDR2 FYNNEI come from the germline V gene. The CDR3 protein is CASSDGQGSIAFF. CDR3 nucleotide sequence: TGTGCCAGCAGTGACGGGCAGGGGAGCATAGCTTTCTTT.

The chain joins TRBV19 to TRBJ2-1, with 10 nucleotides matching TRBD2. V was pared by 8 bases and J by 6 bases, with 7 bases of the junction left unmatched. The length of the CDR3 is 14 residues. In germline, CDR1 is LNHDA, CDR2 SQIVND (reference sequence). As DNA, the CDR3 is TGTGCCAGTCGAAGCGGGGGGGGCCCCAATGAGCAGTTCTTC. This gives the protein CASRSGGGPNEQFF.

This chain's CDR3 is CASSSDVSAYEQYF. The CDR3 DNA reads as TGTGCCAGCAGTTCAGATGTCTCGGCCTACGAGCAGTACTTC. This chain links TRBV28 with TRBJ2-7, with unresolved D. This CDR3 comprises 14 residues. Trimming removed 4 bases from V and 2 bases from J, with 12 bases in between. Germline loops: CDR1 MDHEN, CDR2 SYDVKM.

This sequence joins TRBV6-1 and TRBJ1-1, with D possibly TRBD1 on 5 matching bases. CDR3 length equals 15 residues. V lost 6 bases and J lost 3, with 17 bases in between. CDR1 and CDR2 from the germline V gene are MNHNS and SASEGT. The CDR3 region is CASRAAGIWDTEAFF. As DNA, the CDR3 is TGTGCCAGCAGGGCAGCAGGGATTTGGGACACTGAAGCTTTCTTT.

This clone has just a few counts. CDR3: CASSIPPGQGINDGYTF. The CDR3 nucleotides read TGTGCCAGTAGTATCCCCCCGGGACAGGGAATAAATGACGGCTACACCTTC. The chain uses TRBV19 and TRBJ1-2; 9 bases align to TRBD1. Germline CDR1 reads LNHDA; CDR2 reads SQIVND (reference sequence). With V trimmed by 3 bases and J by 8 bases, 16 bases remained unmatched. The CDR3 length is 17 residues.

This clone occurred once. The V call is TRBV4-3, the J call TRBJ2-7; no reliable D call. The CDR3 has 12 residues. Trimming took 1 base from V and 5 from J, leaving 6 bases between them. CDR1 LGHNA and CDR2 YSLEER come from the germline V gene. In DNA, the CDR3 is TGCGCCAGCAGCCAAGGTGGCCACGAGCAGTACTTC. It is translated as CASSQGGHEQYF.

This rearrangement joins TRBV30 to TRBJ1-4, with 8 bases fitting TRBD1. Germline CDR1 and CDR2: GTSNPN and SVGIG (reference sequence). Germline trimming cut 5 bases from V and 2 bases from J; bases unmatched to any gene: 1. The CDR3 sequence is 13 residues long. The CDR3 nucleotides read TGTGCCTGGGGGACAGGTACTAATGAAAAACTGTTTTTT. This encodes CAWGTGTNEKLFF.

This clone has a handful of counts. Different DNA sequences within this sample yield the same CDR3. This sequence joins TRBV28 and TRBJ2-5; D is undetermined. Trimming removed 3 bases from V and 4 bases from J, with 3 bases in between. There are 11 residues in the CDR3. Germline values: CDR1 MDHEN, CDR2 SYDVKM. The CDR3 region is CASSFRETQYF. CDR3 nucleotides: TGTGCCAGCAGTTTTCGAGAGACCCAGTACTTC. Full variable domain (outside the CDR3, taken from reference TRBV28 and TRBJ2-5): DVKVTQSSRYLVKRTGEKVFLECVQDMDHENMFWYRQDPGLGLRLIYFSYDVKMKEKGDIPEGYSVSREKKERFSLILESASTNQTSMYLCASSFRETQYFGPGTRLLVL.

The sample holds a few counts of this clone. This rearrangement joins TRBV5-4 to TRBJ2-7; D gene ambiguous. This CDR3 contains 13 residues. V was pared by 4 bases and J by 2 bases, with 10 bases between. Germline-derived CDR1 and CDR2 are SGHNT and YYREEE (reference sequence). The CDR3 nucleotides read TGTGCCAGCAGCCTGGGCACAACCTACGAGCAGTACTTC. It is translated as CASSLGTTYEQYF.

Only a few counts were recorded for this clone. The chain has TRBV27 and TRBJ1-5; TRBD1 matches at 9 bases. Germline lookup yields CDR1 MNHEY and CDR2 SMNVEV (reference sequence). Losses at the gene ends were 5 bases for V and 3 bases for J; bases not matched to a gene: 11. The CDR3 length is 17 residues. In DNA form, the CDR3 reads TGTGCCAGCAGTGCCCGCTCCGGGACAGGGAACAATCAGCCCCAGCATTTT. It yields the protein CASSARSGTGNNQPQHF.

This clone is categorized as medium-sized. The genes are TRBV19 and TRBJ2-4, with 11 nucleotides matching TRBD2. Germline CDR1 and CDR2: LNHDA and SQIVND (reference sequence). This CDR3 region has 18 residues. The ends lost 7 bases at V and 5 bases at J; junction bases unmatched: 16. The CDR3: CASNDRRWGGLAENIQYF. CDR3 in DNA: TGTGCCAGTAACGATCGGAGGTGGGGGGGACTAGCGGAAAACATTCAGTACTTC.

Relative to its sample, this clone is medium-sized. This sequence joins TRBV19 and TRBJ2-7; the D gene is possibly TRBD1 (6 bases). V lost 1 base and J lost 4, with 14 bases in between. The germline V gene has CDR1 LNHDA and CDR2 SQIVND (reference sequence). The CDR3 is 15 residues long. The CDR3, as DNA: TGTGCCAGTAGTATAGCTGGGGACACCCTATACGAGCAGTACTTC. It yields the protein CASSIAGDTLYEQYF.

The chain uses TRBV19 and TRBJ2-6; D not certain. V lost 7 bases and J lost 0, with 16 bases in between. CDR3 length equals 17 residues. CDR1 is LNHDA and CDR2 is SQIVND in the germline V gene (reference sequence). In DNA form, the CDR3 reads TGTGCCAGTAACCAAGTTGCGTCTTTCTCTGGGGCCAACGTCCTGACTTTC. Its translation: CASNQVASFSGANVLTF.

The rearrangement joins TRBV7-6 to TRBJ2-4; no firm D call. The V gene's germline CDR1 is SGHVS and CDR2 FNYEAQ. CDR3 length equals 15 residues. The V and J ends lost 3 bases and 8 bases respectively, with 17 bases between them. CDR3: CASSLSDSTKDIQYF. The CDR3, as DNA: TGTGCCAGCAGCTTGAGTGACTCAACAAAAGACATTCAGTACTTC.

This clone occurred a few times. The rearrangement links TRBV4-2 to TRBJ2-3, with 9 bases identical to TRBD2. Germline CDR1 is LGHNA and CDR2 is YNFKEQ. CDR3 length: 15 residues. Germline trimming cut 4 bases from V and 2 bases from J; bases unmatched to any gene: 4. This CDR3 is CASSPSGGSTDTQYF. The CDR3 DNA reads as TGTGCCAGCAGCCCAAGCGGGGGGTCCACAGATACGCAGTATTTT.

The chain uses TRBV28 and TRBJ2-1; maybe TRBD2 (6 bases). CDR3 length: 15 residues. V was trimmed by 7 bases and J by 2 bases, leaving 15 bases between them. Germline V gene sequence: CDR1 MDHEN, CDR2 SYDVKM. This chain's CDR3 is CASTLGGFTYNEQFF. In DNA form, the CDR3 reads TGTGCCAGCACCCTCGGGGGATTCACCTACAATGAGCAGTTCTTC.